One sample yielded the 20 T cell receptor beta chains listed below, sequenced in a study of blood T cell repertoires in COVID-19. Assay: immunoSEQ multiplex PCR; the TCRdb copy retains only in-frame clones and omits some. Of 300,000 to 450,000 clones listed, about nine tenths are singletons. Sequenced material: PBMCs or T cells enriched from blood (not recorded which). The receptors shown here come from a woman aged 25 to 39 who had been exposed to COVID-19.

V gene TRBV3-1 (or the pseudogene TRBV3-2) combines with J gene TRBJ2-3; no clear D. Trimming took off 1 base at V and 3 bases at J, with 8 bases between the two ends. The CDR3 totals 14 residues. Germline V gene lookup returns CDR1 LGHDT and CDR2 YNNKEL (reference sequence). The CDR3 spells CASSQVGPTDTQYF. In DNA, the CDR3 is TGTGCCAGCAGCCAAGTGGGCCCTACAGATACGCAGTATTTT.

The chain carries TRBV29-1 and TRBJ1-4; D is ambiguous. The germline V and J ends were trimmed by 5 bases and 0 bases, with 7 bases remaining between them. Germline lookup yields CDR1 SQVTM and CDR2 ANQGSEA. CDR3 length: 13 amino acids. CDR3 residues: CSVLSATNEKLFF. The CDR3 nucleotides are TGCAGCGTTCTCAGTGCAACTAATGAAAAACTGTTTTTT.

The rearrangement joins TRBV5-1 to TRBJ2-1, with D possibly matching TRBD1 (6 bases). There are 13 residues in the CDR3. V lost 8 bases and J lost 7, with 16 bases in between. Per the germline V gene, CDR1 is SGHRS and CDR2 is YFSETQ. CDR3 DNA: TGCGCCAGTACGGCCGGGACAAGGAATGAGCAGTTCTTC. Translation: CASTAGTRNEQFF.

The genes are TRBV19 and TRBJ1-5; no clear D gene. The CDR3 has 12 amino acids. The ends were cut back, 7 bases at V and 5 bases at J, with 9 bases in the middle. CDR1 and CDR2 from the germline V gene are LNHDA and SQIVND (reference sequence). CDR3 sequence (DNA): TGTGCCAGTACCACAGCGGATCAGCCCCAGCATTTT. As protein: CASTTADQPQHF.

This chain joins TRBV7-9 and TRBJ2-2; 7 bases fit TRBD2. The CDR3 is 15 residues long. Germline V gene data show CDR1 as SEHNR and CDR2 as FQNEAQ (reference sequence). J lost 0 bases, V lost 5 bases, and 3 bases had no gene match. CDR3: CASSRGRANTGELFF. The CDR3 DNA reads as TGTGCCAGCAGCCGCGGGAGAGCGAACACCGGGGAGCTGTTTTTT.

The CDR3 loop is CASSYHRANYGYTF. The CDR3 DNA is TGTGCCAGCAGCTACCACAGGGCTAACTATGGCTACACCTTC. The chain has TRBV7-2 and TRBJ1-2; tentative D call: TRBD1 (6 bases). The germline CDR1 and CDR2 sequences are SGHTA and FQGNSA. V shed 4 bases and J shed 0 bases, with 9 bases lying between them. CDR3 size: 14 residues.

This sequence joins TRBV5-1 and TRBJ2-7; a possible D gene is TRBD2 (5 bases). The CDR3 loop spans 12 amino acids. Trimming left V 0 bases short and J 6 bases short, with 7 bases between. The germline CDR1 and CDR2 sequences are SGHRS and YFSETQ. CDR3 sequence: CASSLGGREQYF. CDR3 bases: TGCGCCAGCAGCTTGGGAGGGCGCGAGCAGTACTTC.

The chain has TRBV10-2 and TRBJ1-5; TRBD1 matches at 9 bases. This CDR3 spans 14 amino acids. Germline CDR1 is WSHSY and CDR2 is SAAADI. Unmatched junction bases numbered 4, after V lost 6 bases and J lost 4 bases. The CDR3 is CASSNRGRNQPQHF. For the CDR3, the DNA is TGCGCCAGCAGCAACAGGGGGCGGAATCAGCCCCAGCATTTT.

In regard to this clone: An end of the junction differs from the germline gene, which may be a read error. This chain links TRBV7-9 with TRBJ1-1, with D possibly TRBD1 on 6 matching bases. The CDR3 covers 12 residues. Germline lookup yields CDR1 SEHNR and CDR2 FQNEAQ (reference sequence). The CDR3 bases are TGTGCCGGCAGCCCAGGGGTGAAGGGTGCTTTCTTT. Protein: CAGSPGVKGAFF.

The rearrangement joins TRBV28 to TRBJ1-5; D unresolved. Trimming took off 0 bases at V and 4 bases at J, with 16 bases between the two ends. Germline V lookup: CDR1 MDHEN, CDR2 SYDVKM. The CDR3 is 17 amino acids. CDR3 DNA: TGTGCCAGCAGTTTATGGGCAGGTAACCCCCTGAATCAGCCCCAGCATTTT. It specifies CASSLWAGNPLNQPQHF.

The chain employs TRBV28 and TRBJ1-2; 7 bases match TRBD1. The V and J ends lost 6 bases and 7 bases, in that order; junction bases with no gene match: 8. Germline V gives CDR1 MDHEN, CDR2 SYDVKM. This CDR3 region has 13 residues. The CDR3 DNA is TGTGCCAGCAGACGACAGGGTGGCCCTGGCTACACCTTC. It codes for CASRRQGGPGYTF.

This chain uses TRBV15 with TRBJ1-4; tentatively, D is TRBD1 (5 bases). The V end lost 10 bases, the J end lost 8 bases, and 20 bases lay between the germline ends. The CDR3 loop spans 14 amino acids. CDR1 and CDR2 from the germline V gene are LNHNV and YYDKDF (reference sequence). DNA of the CDR3: TGTGCCATCGGGGCGGGGGTCCCGGGAGAAAAACTGTTTTTT. This codes for CAIGAGVPGEKLFF.

The rearrangement links TRBV10-3 to TRBJ2-2, with TRBD2 identical over 9 bases. Losses at the gene ends were 2 bases for V and 6 bases for J; bases not matched to a gene: 7. The CDR3 totals 16 residues. Germline V gives CDR1 ENHRY, CDR2 SYGVKD. The CDR3 region has the DNA TGTGCCATCAGTGAGCAGTTAGCGGGAGACGCCGGGGAGCTGTTTTTT. It is translated as CAISEQLAGDAGELFF.

The DNA of the CDR3 is TGCGCCAGCACAATCCGCGTAGGGGTTCAAGAGACCCAGTACTTC. This gives the protein CASTIRVGVQETQYF. This chain connects TRBV5-1 to TRBJ2-5; maybe TRBD1 (5 bases). CDR1 and CDR2 from the germline V gene are SGHRS and YFSETQ. Trimming stripped 6 bases from V and 2 bases from J, with 17 bases between. CDR3 size: 15 residues. The full variable domain, completed using reference TRBV5-1 and TRBJ2-5, is KAGVTQTPRYLIKTRGQQVTLSCSPISGHRSVSWYQQTPGQGLQFLFEYFSETQRNKGNFPGRFSGRQFSNSRSEMNVSTLELGDSALYLCASTIRVGVQETQYFGPGTRLLVL.

The V call is TRBV6-5, the J call TRBJ1-2; the D gene is possibly TRBD1 (5 bases). The CDR3 sequence is 14 residues long. Trimming cost V 0 bases and J 6 bases, with 11 bases left between them. In germline, CDR1 is MNHEY, CDR2 SVGAGI. CDR3 coding DNA: TGTGCCAGCAGTTACTCGGGCAGGGATAATGGCTACACCTTC. Translated: CASSYSGRDNGYTF.

This chain uses TRBV4-1 with TRBJ2-5; weak D call: TRBD2 (5 bases). The V and J ends lost 0 bases and 1 base respectively, with 15 bases between them. Germline assignment: CDR1 MGHRA and CDR2 YSYEKL. The CDR3 totals 17 residues. Here the CDR3 reads CASSQDRASLSQETQYF. CDR3 in DNA: TGCGCCAGCAGCCAAGATAGGGCTAGCCTATCCCAAGAGACCCAGTACTTC.

The gene calls are TRBV12-3 or TRBV12-4 and TRBJ2-5; TRBD2 might be the D (6 bases). With 7 bases removed from V and 5 bases from J, the gap between germline ends came to 14 bases. The CDR3 length is 13 residues. As DNA, the CDR3 is TGTGCCAGCACCGACCGACTAGTGGAGACCCAGTACTTC. It codes for CASTDRLVETQYF.

The chain joins TRBV15 to TRBJ1-4; D gene uncertain. Germline V gene data show CDR1 as LNHNV and CDR2 as YYDKDF (reference sequence). The CDR3 sequence is 15 residues long. V was clipped by 1 base and J by 6 bases, with 12 bases between them. The CDR3 spells CATSRGGVGYEKLFF. CDR3 in DNA: TGTGCCACCAGCAGAGGTGGAGTCGGGTATGAAAAACTGTTTTTT.

This clone showed up just once. This sequence joins TRBV4-2 and TRBJ2-3; 7 nucleotides match TRBD2. The CDR3 consists of 16 residues. CDR1 and CDR2 from the germline V gene are LGHNA and YNFKEQ. Unmatched junction bases numbered 7, after V lost 0 bases and J lost 4 bases. The CDR3 DNA reads as TGTGCCAGCAGCCAAGACGGGCGGGAGCTCTCAGATACGCAGTATTTT. Translating it yields CASSQDGRELSDTQYF.

The chain links TRBV29-1 to TRBJ2-7, with a weak D call TRBD1 (6 bases). There are 14 residues in the CDR3. CDR1 is SQVTM and CDR2 is ANQGSEA in the germline V gene. V lost 2 bases, J lost 3 bases, and 14 bases lay in between. CDR3 sequence (DNA): TGCAGCGTTGAAAAACAGGGCAAGCGCTACGAGCAGTACTTC. Protein sequence: CSVEKQGKRYEQYF.